The clone carrying this T cell receptor (beta chain) appeared a few times. Its target is not known. Expressed TCRB transcripts were sequenced because the entire RNA isolate underwent reverse transcription. Measured with immunoSEQ multiplex PCR; TCRdb has only the in-frame clones, and not every one. The repertoire consists of 810,000 or so clones, with under 20% occurring once and the leading ten covering 0.02% to 0.025%. The sample originates from a study of beta chain features in type 1 diabetes. Points from the study as a whole: A closer apparent resemblance between naive, central memory and Treg TCRB repertoires was seen in patients than in healthy donors.

Using CD45RO/CCR7/CD25/CD127/CD95/CD27, CD4+ naive, central memory, regulatory and stem cell-like memory cells were sorted. The sequenced sample was naive CD4+ T cells from blood. This receptor was taken from a woman under 30 in good health.

The CDR3 DNA sequence: TGTGCCAGCAGGAGGACAGAGGGATTAAACACTGAAGCTTTCTTT. Translation: CASRRTEGLNTEAFF. The rearrangement joins TRBV9 to TRBJ1-1, with D possibly TRBD1 on 6 matching bases. This CDR3 is 15 amino acids long. Germline CDR1 SGDLS, CDR2 YYNGEE. Deletions cut 5 bases from V and 2 bases from J, with 16 bases between.